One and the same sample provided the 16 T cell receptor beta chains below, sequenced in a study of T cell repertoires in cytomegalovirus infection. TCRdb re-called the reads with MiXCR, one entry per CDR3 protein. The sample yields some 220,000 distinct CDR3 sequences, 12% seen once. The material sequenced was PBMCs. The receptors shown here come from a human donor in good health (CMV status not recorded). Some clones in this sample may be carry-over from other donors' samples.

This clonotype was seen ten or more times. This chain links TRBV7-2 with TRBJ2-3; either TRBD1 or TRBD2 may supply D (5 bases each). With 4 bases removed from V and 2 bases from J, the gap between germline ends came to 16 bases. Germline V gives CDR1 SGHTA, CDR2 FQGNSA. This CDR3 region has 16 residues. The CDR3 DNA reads TGTGCCAGCAGCTACCGGGACCGCCCTTCCACAGATACGCAGTATTTT. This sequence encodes CASSYRDRPSTDTQYF.

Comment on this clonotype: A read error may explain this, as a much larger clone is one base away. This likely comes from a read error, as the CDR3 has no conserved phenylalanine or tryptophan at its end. CDR3 nucleotides: TGTGCCAGCAGCTTCTTAGCGGGAGTCAATGAGCAGTTCGTC. This codes for CASSFLAGVNEQFV. V and J are TRBV7-8 and TRBJ2-1; TRBD2 matches 9 bases. With V trimmed by 3 bases and J by 6 bases, 3 bases remained unmatched. This CDR3 has 14 residues. The germline V gene has CDR1 SGHVS and CDR2 FQNEAQ.

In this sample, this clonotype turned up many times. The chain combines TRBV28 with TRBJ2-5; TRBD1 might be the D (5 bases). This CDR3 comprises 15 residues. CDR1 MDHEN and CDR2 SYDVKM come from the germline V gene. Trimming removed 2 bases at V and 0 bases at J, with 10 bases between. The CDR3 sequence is CASSLRGEYQETQYF. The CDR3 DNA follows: TGTGCCAGCAGTTTAAGGGGCGAATACCAAGAGACCCAGTACTTC. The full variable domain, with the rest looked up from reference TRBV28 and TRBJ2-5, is DVKVTQSSRYLVKRTGEKVFLECVQDMDHENMFWYRQDPGLGLRLIYFSYDVKMKEKGDIPEGYSVSREKKERFSLILESASTNQTSMYLCASSLRGEYQETQYFGPGTRLLVL.

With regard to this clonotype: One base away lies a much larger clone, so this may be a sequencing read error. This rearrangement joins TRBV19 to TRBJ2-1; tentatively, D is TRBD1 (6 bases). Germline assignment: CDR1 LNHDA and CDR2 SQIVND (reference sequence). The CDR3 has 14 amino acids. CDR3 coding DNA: TGTGCCAGTAGTCCTAACAGGGTGTACATTGAGCAGTTCTTC. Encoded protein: CASSPNRVYIEQFF.

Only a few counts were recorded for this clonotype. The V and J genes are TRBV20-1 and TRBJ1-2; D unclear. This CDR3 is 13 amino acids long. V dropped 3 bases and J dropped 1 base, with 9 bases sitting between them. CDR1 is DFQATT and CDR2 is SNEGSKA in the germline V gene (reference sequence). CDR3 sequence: CSARVPLNYGYTF. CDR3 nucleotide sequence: TGCAGTGCTAGGGTTCCCCTTAACTATGGCTACACCTTC.

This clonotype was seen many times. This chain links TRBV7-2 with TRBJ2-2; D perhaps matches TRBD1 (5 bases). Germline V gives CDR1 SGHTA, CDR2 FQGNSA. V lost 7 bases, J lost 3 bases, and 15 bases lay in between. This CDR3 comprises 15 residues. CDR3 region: CASNVVGPDTGELFF. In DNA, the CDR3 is TGTGCCAGCAACGTGGTGGGGCCAGACACCGGGGAGCTGTTTTTT.

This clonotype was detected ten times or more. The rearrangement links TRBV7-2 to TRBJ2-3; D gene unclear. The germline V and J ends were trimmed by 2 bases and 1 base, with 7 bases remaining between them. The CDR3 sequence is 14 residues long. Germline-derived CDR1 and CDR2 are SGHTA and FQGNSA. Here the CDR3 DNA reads TGTGCCAGCAGCTTAAGGCAGGGCACAGATACGCAGTATTTT. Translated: CASSLRQGTDTQYF.

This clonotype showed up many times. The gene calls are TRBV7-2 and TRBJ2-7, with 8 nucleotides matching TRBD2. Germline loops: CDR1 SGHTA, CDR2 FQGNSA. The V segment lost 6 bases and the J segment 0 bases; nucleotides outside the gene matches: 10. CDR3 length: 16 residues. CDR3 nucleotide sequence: TGTGCCAGCAGTTTCGGGGGGGGCCCCAGCTCCTACGAGCAGTACTTC. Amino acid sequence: CASSFGGGPSSYEQYF. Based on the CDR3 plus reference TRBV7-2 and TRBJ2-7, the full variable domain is GAGVSQSPSNKVTEKGKDVELRCDPISGHTALYWYRQSLGQGLEFLIYFQGNSAPDKSGLPSDRFSAERTGGSVSTLTIQRTQQEDSAVYLCASSFGGGPSSYEQYFGPGTRLTVT.

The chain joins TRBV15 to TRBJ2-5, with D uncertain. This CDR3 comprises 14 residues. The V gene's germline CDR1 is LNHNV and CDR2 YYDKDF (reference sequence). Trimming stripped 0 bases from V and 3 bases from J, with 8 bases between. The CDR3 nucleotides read TGTGCCACCAGCAGAGATCTGGCCGAAGAGACCCAGTACTTC. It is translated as CATSRDLAEETQYF.

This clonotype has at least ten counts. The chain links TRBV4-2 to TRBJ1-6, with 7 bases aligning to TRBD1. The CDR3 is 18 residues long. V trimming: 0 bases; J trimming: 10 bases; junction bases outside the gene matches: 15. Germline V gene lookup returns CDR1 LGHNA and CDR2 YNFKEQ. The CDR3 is CASSQEPGGGQDRSPLHF. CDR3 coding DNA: TGTGCCAGCAGCCAAGAGCCCGGAGGGGGCCAGGATCGATCACCCCTCCACTTT.

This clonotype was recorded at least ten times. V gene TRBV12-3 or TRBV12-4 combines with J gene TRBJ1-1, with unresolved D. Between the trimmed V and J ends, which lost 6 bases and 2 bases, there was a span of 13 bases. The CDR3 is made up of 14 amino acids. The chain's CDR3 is CASSLTATNTEAFF. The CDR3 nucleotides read TGTGCCAGCAGCTTGACGGCTACTAACACTGAAGCTTTCTTT.

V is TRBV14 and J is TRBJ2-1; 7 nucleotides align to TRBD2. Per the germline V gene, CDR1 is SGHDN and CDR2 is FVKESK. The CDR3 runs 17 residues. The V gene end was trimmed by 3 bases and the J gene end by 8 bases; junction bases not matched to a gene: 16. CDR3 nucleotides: TGTGCCAGCAGCCATGACCTTGTGGGGGGGGGAGGCGATGAGCAGTTCTTC. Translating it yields CASSHDLVGGGGDEQFF.

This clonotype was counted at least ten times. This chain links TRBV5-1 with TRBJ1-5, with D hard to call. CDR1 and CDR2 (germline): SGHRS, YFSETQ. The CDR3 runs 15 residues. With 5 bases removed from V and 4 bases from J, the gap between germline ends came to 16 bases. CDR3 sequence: CASRLASVPNQPQHF. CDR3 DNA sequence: TGCGCCAGCAGGCTGGCCTCCGTACCTAATCAGCCCCAGCATTTT.

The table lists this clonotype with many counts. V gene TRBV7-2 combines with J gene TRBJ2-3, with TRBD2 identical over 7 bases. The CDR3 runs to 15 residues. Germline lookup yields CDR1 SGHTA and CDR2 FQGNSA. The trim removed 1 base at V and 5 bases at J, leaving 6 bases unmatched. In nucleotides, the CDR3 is TGTGCCAGCAGCTTAGAGGGGCGGGAGTTAGATACGCAGTATTTT. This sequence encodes CASSLEGRELDTQYF.

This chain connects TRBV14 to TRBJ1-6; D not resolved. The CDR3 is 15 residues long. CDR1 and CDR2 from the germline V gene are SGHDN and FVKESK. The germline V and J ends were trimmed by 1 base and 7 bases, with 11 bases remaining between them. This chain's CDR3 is CASSQAGGANSPLHF. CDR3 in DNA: TGTGCCAGCAGCCAAGCAGGAGGAGCCAATTCACCCCTCCACTTT.

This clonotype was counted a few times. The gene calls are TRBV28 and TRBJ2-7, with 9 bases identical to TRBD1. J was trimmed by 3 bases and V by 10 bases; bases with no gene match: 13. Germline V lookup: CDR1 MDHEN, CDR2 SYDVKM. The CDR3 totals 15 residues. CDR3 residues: CATIAPGQGFYEQYF. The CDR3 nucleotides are TGTGCCACCATCGCCCCGGGACAGGGTTTCTACGAGCAGTACTTC.